Below, 31 T cell receptor beta chains from the same sample are listed, as sequenced in a study of monozygotic twins with inflammatory bowel disease. TCRdb reprocessed the 5' RACE reads and keeps a single row for each CDR3 protein, giving no DNA. The sample table sets out approximately 140,000 distinct CDR3 sequences. The material sequenced was blood. The origin of the receptors is a human donor with ulcerative colitis or Crohn's disease, or a healthy co-twin of an affected twin (not recorded which).

This chain connects TRBV5-8 to TRBJ2-1. Germline V gene data show CDR1 as SGHTS and CDR2 as YDEGEE. CDR3 size: 14 residues. This CDR3 is CASQLGLPYNEQFF.

The V and J genes are TRBV27 and TRBJ2-3; TCRdb reports TRBD2, a call that lacks DNA to check it against. The CDR3 length is 18 residues. Germline V lookup: CDR1 MNHEY, CDR2 SMNVEV (reference sequence). The CDR3 region is CASSVLYSGGPRTDTQYF.

This chain links TRBV19 with TRBJ2-3. This CDR3 has 14 amino acids. Per germline, CDR1 LNHDA and CDR2 SQIVND (reference sequence). The CDR3 protein is CASSIQSQSDTQYF.

The chain employs TRBV5-1 and TRBJ1-6. Germline V gives CDR1 SGHRS, CDR2 YFSETQ. This CDR3 region has 13 residues. The CDR3 is CASSLDFGSPLHF.

The rearrangement uses TRBV7-2 and TRBJ1-1. Per germline, CDR1 SGHTA and CDR2 FQGNSA. The CDR3 has 17 residues. CDR3 in amino acids: CASSPRRSGWGGTEAFF.

The chain carries TRBV20-1 and TRBJ2-1; TCRdb proposes TRBD1, but this gene call is untestable without DNA. CDR3 length equals 16 residues. CDR1 DFQATT and CDR2 SNEGSKA come from the germline V gene (reference sequence). The CDR3 here is CSARDRTGGRYNEQFF.

The chain uses TRBV7-8 and TRBJ2-6; TCRdb returns TRBD2, unconfirmable since there is no DNA. The CDR3 is 19 amino acids. Germline-derived CDR1 and CDR2 are SGHVS and FQNEAQ. CDR3: CASSWGLAGTRSGANVLTF. Variable domain in full (rest from reference TRBV7-8 and TRBJ2-6): GAGVSQSPRYKVAKRGQDVALRCDPISGHVSLFWYQQALGQGPEFLTYFQNEAQLDKSGLPSDRFFAERPEGSVSTLKIQRTQQEDSAVYLCASSWGLAGTRSGANVLTFGAGSRLTVL.

The chain links TRBV5-1 to TRBJ2-7. Germline assignment: CDR1 SGHRS and CDR2 YFSETQ. This CDR3 region has 14 residues. CDR3 sequence: CASSLAPNNYEQYF.

The CDR3 is CASSRGGDYRYEQYF. The rearrangement joins TRBV6-2 or TRBV6-3 to TRBJ2-7; the TRBD1 assignment by TCRdb is unverifiable without DNA. The CDR3 length is 15 residues. Germline-derived CDR1 and CDR2 are MNHEY and SVGEGT.

The rearrangement uses TRBV7-9 and TRBJ2-3; the TCRdb call, TRBD1, lacks DNA for checking. CDR1 SEHNR and CDR2 FQNEAQ come from the germline V gene (reference sequence). The CDR3 has 15 amino acids. CDR3 sequence: CASSLTRAVGDTQYF.

The chain has TRBV5-1 and TRBJ1-5. This CDR3 is 13 amino acids long. The V gene's germline CDR1 is SGHRS and CDR2 YFSETQ. The CDR3 region is CASSLAEDQPQHF.

This chain connects TRBV20-1 to TRBJ2-3; the TCRdb D gene call, TRBD1, has no DNA to confirm it. Germline V gene data show CDR1 as DFQATT and CDR2 as SNEGSKA (reference sequence). The CDR3 totals 14 residues. The CDR3: CSALSSIGADTQYF.

The chain joins TRBV18 to TRBJ2-1; checking the TCRdb D call of TRBD1 is not possible without DNA. This CDR3 spans 15 amino acids. Germline values: CDR1 KGHSH, CDR2 LQKENI. CDR3: CASSQLHDRRNEQFF.

The V call is TRBV5-1, the J call TRBJ2-6; TCRdb picks TRBD1, but there is no DNA to check that call. This CDR3 has 17 residues. Germline CDR1 SGHRS, CDR2 YFSETQ. The CDR3 reads CATKGQGVISGANVLTF.

The V and J genes are TRBV5-1 and TRBJ2-1; the TRBD1 assignment by TCRdb is unverifiable without DNA. The germline V gene encodes CDR1 SGHRS and CDR2 YFSETQ. The CDR3 is 14 residues long. Here the CDR3 reads CASSLGGQGSEQFF.

The chain joins TRBV6-2 or TRBV6-3 to TRBJ1-6; TCRdb proposes TRBD1, but this gene call is untestable without DNA. Germline V gene data show CDR1 as MNHEY and CDR2 as SVGEGT. The CDR3 has 17 residues. CDR3 region: CASSGRDRGENNSPLHF.

The chain combines TRBV6-5 with TRBJ2-1. The V gene's germline CDR1 is MNHEY and CDR2 SVGAGI. The CDR3 length is 14 residues. CDR3 protein: CASSLAVSYNEQFF.

This rearrangement joins TRBV27 to TRBJ2-1. CDR3 length: 16 residues. Germline assignment: CDR1 MNHEY and CDR2 SMNVEV (reference sequence). CDR3 in amino acids: CASSFQRGLTYNEQFF.

This rearrangement joins TRBV11-2 to TRBJ2-2. The V gene's germline CDR1 is SGHAT and CDR2 FQNNGV. This CDR3 has 16 amino acids. CDR3 residues: CASPHPHKQNTGELFF.

The CDR3 loop is CASSHRQGNQPQHF. The rearrangement uses TRBV4-3 and TRBJ1-5; TCRdb indicates TRBD1, and absent DNA this call remains unverified. The CDR3 has 14 amino acids. CDR1 is LGHNA and CDR2 is YSLEER in the germline V gene.

V is TRBV5-6 and J is TRBJ2-7; TCRdb calls TRBD2, which cannot be checked without DNA. Looked up from germline, CDR1 is SGHDT and CDR2 is YYEEEE. The CDR3 sequence is 16 residues long. CDR3 loop: CATTDRSGADAYEQYF.

V usage is TRBV7-9 and J usage is TRBJ1-1; TCRdb reports TRBD1, a call that lacks DNA to check it against. Germline values: CDR1 SEHNR, CDR2 FQNEAQ (reference sequence). The CDR3 runs to 15 residues. CDR3 loop: CASSPRREINTEAFF.

V is TRBV7-9 and J is TRBJ2-4; no DNA is available, so the TRBD2 call from TCRdb remains unchecked. The CDR3 consists of 14 residues. The germline gives CDR1 SEHNR, CDR2 FQNEAQ (reference sequence). The CDR3 sequence is CASSPRALHPIQYF.

This sequence joins TRBV5-1 and TRBJ2-3; TCRdb calls TRBD2, which cannot be checked without DNA. Germline CDR1 and CDR2: SGHRS and YFSETQ. The CDR3 has 18 amino acids. The CDR3 is CASSLAPAGGPGTDTQYF.

This chain joins TRBV4-3 and TRBJ2-2; there is no DNA to check the TCRdb D call of TRBD1. From germline, CDR1 is LGHNA and CDR2 YSLEER. This CDR3 contains 18 residues. This CDR3 is CASSIEGPGQGNTGELFF.

V gene TRBV7-3 combines with J gene TRBJ1-1; TCRdb reports TRBD1, a call that lacks DNA to check it against. Germline loops: CDR1 SGHTA, CDR2 FQGTGA. The CDR3 is made up of 13 amino acids. CDR3 sequence: CASSLGPDTEAFF.

This chain connects TRBV20-1 to TRBJ2-1; lacking DNA, the TRBD1 call made by TCRdb goes unchecked. Germline loops: CDR1 DFQATT, CDR2 SNEGSKA (reference sequence). The CDR3 loop spans 13 amino acids. The CDR3 sequence: CSARVNRGREQFF.

The chain recombines TRBV2 with TRBJ2-5; there is no DNA to check the TCRdb D call of TRBD2. CDR1 is SNHLY and CDR2 is FYNNEI in the germline V gene. The CDR3 sequence is 14 residues long. CDR3 sequence reads: CASSLTSDQETQYF.

This chain uses TRBV5-1 with TRBJ2-1; TCRdb calls TRBD2, which cannot be checked without DNA. The CDR3 sequence is 14 residues long. In germline, CDR1 is SGHRS, CDR2 YFSETQ. Here the CDR3 reads CASKLADSYNEQFF.

The V and J genes are TRBV5-6 and TRBJ1-3. Germline CDR1 SGHDT, CDR2 YYEEEE. The length of the CDR3 is 14 residues. The CDR3 region is CASSFQGSGNTIYF.

The chain uses TRBV29-1 and TRBJ1-5; TCRdb indicates TRBD1, and absent DNA this call remains unverified. CDR3 length: 14 amino acids. Germline values: CDR1 SQVTM, CDR2 ANQGSEA. CDR3 amino acids: CSVGDSRFHQPQHF.